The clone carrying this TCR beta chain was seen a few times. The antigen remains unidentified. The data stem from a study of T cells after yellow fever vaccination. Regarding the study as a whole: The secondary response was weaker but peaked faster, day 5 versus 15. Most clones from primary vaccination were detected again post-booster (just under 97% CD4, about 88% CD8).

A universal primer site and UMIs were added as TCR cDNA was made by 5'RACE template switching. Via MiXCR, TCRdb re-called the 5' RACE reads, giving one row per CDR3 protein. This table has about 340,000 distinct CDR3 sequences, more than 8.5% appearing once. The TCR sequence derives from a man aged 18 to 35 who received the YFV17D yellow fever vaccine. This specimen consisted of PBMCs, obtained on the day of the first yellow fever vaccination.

CDR3 in amino acids: CASSWLGRGTTEAFF. Here the CDR3 DNA reads TGTGCCAGCAGTTGGCTGGGGAGGGGGACCACTGAAGCTTTCTTT. The V and J genes are TRBV6-5 and TRBJ1-1; D might be TRBD1 (6 bases). The CDR3 spans 15 residues. The germline gives CDR1 MNHEY, CDR2 SVGAGI. V lost 4 bases and J lost 4, with 16 bases in between.